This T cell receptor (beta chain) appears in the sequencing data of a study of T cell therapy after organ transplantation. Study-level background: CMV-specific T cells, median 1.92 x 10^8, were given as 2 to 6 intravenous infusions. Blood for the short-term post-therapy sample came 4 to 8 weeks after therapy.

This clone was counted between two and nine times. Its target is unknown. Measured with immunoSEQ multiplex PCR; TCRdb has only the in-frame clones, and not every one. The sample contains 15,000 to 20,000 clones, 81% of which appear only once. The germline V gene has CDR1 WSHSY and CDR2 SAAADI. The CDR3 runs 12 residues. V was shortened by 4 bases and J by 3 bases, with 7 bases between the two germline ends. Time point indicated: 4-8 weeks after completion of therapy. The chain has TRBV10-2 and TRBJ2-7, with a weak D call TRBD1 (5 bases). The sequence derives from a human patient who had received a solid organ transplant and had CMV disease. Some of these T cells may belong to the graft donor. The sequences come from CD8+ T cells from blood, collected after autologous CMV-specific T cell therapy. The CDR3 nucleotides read TGCGCCAGCAGTGGACAGAGCTACGAGCAGTACTTC. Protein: CASSGQSYEQYF.